The 15 T cell receptor beta chains in this list originate from one sample, sequenced in a study of T cells expressing NK-cell markers. TCRdb reprocessed the 5' RACE reads, keeping one entry per CDR3 protein, no DNA. The sample data list 400,000 or so distinct CDR3 sequences. Input material: blood T cells: a sorted CD56 or NKG2C T cell subset, CD4+ or CD8+ T cells, or bulk PBMC T cells (not recorded which). The source of these receptors is a woman in her 50s in good health.

J is TRBJ2-2 and V is TRBV7-6; TCRdb proposes TRBD2, but this gene call is untestable without DNA. CDR1 is SGHVS, CDR2 FNYEAQ, per germline. This CDR3 region has 17 residues. CDR3 region: CASSRRQKGLGLGELFF.

The chain combines TRBV20-1 with TRBJ2-7; TCRdb's D gene call, TRBD1, goes unchecked for lack of DNA. This CDR3 has 14 residues. Germline V lookup: CDR1 DFQATT, CDR2 SNEGSKA (reference sequence). The CDR3: CSARDLGRAYEQYF.

The CDR3 reads CATTMHEGYNEQFF. The chain combines TRBV10-3 with TRBJ2-1; TCRdb's assignment of TRBD1 cannot be checked, as there is no DNA. Germline CDR1 reads ENHRY; CDR2 reads SYGVKD. This CDR3 has 14 residues.

The chain employs TRBV18 and TRBJ2-3; TCRdb's assignment of TRBD2 cannot be checked, as there is no DNA. Germline CDR1 KGHSH, CDR2 LQKENI. The CDR3 contains 17 residues. CDR3 protein: CASSPPVAGGVTDTQYF.

The rearrangement links TRBV27 to TRBJ2-1; TCRdb's D call, TRBD1, is unchecked because there is no DNA. The CDR3 has 16 amino acids. Germline V gene lookup returns CDR1 MNHEY and CDR2 SMNVEV (reference sequence). This CDR3 reads CASKLGGREVYNEQFF.

The CDR3 loop reads CASSYSGPGITDTQYF. The rearrangement links TRBV6-5 to TRBJ2-3; TCRdb designates TRBD1, a call that cannot be tested without DNA. The length of the CDR3 is 16 residues. From germline, CDR1 is MNHEY and CDR2 SVGAGI.

The chain couples TRBV4-1 to TRBJ2-7; TCRdb's D call, TRBD1, is unchecked because there is no DNA. Germline CDR1 MGHRA, CDR2 YSYEKL. This CDR3 contains 16 residues. The CDR3 here is CASSRDTGTGTAEQYF.

The chain joins TRBV28 to TRBJ1-2; TCRdb picks TRBD1, but there is no DNA to check that call. Germline V gives CDR1 MDHEN, CDR2 SYDVKM. The CDR3 spans 15 residues. CDR3 residues: CASSPGQTTNYGYTF.

The chain uses TRBV28 and TRBJ2-5; the TCRdb call, TRBD2, lacks DNA for checking. The CDR3 spans 16 residues. Germline loops: CDR1 MDHEN, CDR2 SYDVKM. CDR3 region: CASSLGLAGAQETQYF.

This rearrangement joins TRBV3-1 to TRBJ1-1; TCRdb names TRBD1, which stays unverified in the absence of DNA. The CDR3 runs to 13 residues. Germline assignment: CDR1 LGHDT and CDR2 YNNKEL (reference sequence). CDR3 protein: CASSQAPDTEAFF.

The chain has TRBV7-9 and TRBJ2-5; TCRdb picks TRBD2, but there is no DNA to check that call. The CDR3 sequence is 16 residues long. Per germline, CDR1 SEHNR and CDR2 FQNEAQ (reference sequence). CDR3 amino acids: CASSPREGRVQETQYF.

This chain uses TRBV28 with TRBJ2-4; TCRdb calls TRBD2, which cannot be checked without DNA. Per the germline V gene, CDR1 is MDHEN and CDR2 is SYDVKM. This CDR3 comprises 13 residues. The CDR3 region is CASSPRTKNIQYF.

The chain is built from TRBV24-1 and TRBJ1-1; the D gene TCRdb calls, TRBD1, cannot be checked with no DNA. The germline V gene encodes CDR1 KGHDR and CDR2 SFDVKD. The CDR3 extends over 14 amino acids. The CDR3 reads CATSDWGRGLGAFF.

The V and J genes are TRBV4-1 and TRBJ2-1; absent DNA, TCRdb's TRBD2 call cannot be checked. Germline values: CDR1 MGHRA, CDR2 YSYEKL. The length of the CDR3 is 18 residues. This chain's CDR3 is CASSQVSGVGGSNNEQFF.

The V gene is TRBV6-1, the J gene TRBJ1-1. Germline CDR1 MNHNS, CDR2 SASEGT. The CDR3 spans 12 residues. The CDR3 sequence: CASRDGYTEAFF.